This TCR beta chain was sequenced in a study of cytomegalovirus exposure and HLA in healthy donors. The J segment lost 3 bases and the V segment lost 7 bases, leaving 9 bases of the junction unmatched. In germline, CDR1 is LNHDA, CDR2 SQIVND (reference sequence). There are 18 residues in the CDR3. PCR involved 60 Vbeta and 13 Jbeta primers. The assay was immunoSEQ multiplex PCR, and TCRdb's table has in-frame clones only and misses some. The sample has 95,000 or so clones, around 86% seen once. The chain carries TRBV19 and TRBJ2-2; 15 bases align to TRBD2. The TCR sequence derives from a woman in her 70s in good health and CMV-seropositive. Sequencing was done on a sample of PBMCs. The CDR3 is CASTLGLAGGRYTGELFF. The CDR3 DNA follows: TGTGCCAGTACCCTGGGACTAGCGGGAGGTCGGTACACCGGGGAGCTGTTTTTT.